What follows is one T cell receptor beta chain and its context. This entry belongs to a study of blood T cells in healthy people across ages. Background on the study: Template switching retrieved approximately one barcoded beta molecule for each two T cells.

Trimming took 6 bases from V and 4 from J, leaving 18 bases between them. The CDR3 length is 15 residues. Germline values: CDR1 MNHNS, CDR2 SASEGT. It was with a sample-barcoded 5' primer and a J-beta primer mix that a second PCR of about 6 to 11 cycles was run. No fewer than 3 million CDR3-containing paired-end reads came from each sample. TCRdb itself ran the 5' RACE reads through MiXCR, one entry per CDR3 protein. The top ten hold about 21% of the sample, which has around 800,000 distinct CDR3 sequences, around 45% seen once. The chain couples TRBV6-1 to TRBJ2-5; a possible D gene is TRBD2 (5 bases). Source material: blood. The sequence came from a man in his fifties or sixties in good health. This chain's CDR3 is CASRVSLGVGETQYF. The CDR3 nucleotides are TGTGCCAGCAGGGTCAGCCTCGGGGTAGGAGAGACCCAGTACTTC.